This record concerns one T cell receptor beta chain sequence. Its antigen specificity is not known. The sample holds no much larger clone one base away, and base qualities are not on file. The source of the sample is a study of T cell changes during pregnancy in multiple sclerosis (dated by TCRdb to between 2018 and 2021). Concerning the study at large: In women with multiple sclerosis, the researchers looked at how the T cell repertoire shifted as pregnancy progressed.

Libraries were made using the immunoSEQ multiplex PCR assay. Here the immuneACCESS table is served through TCRdb, limited to in-frame sequences with V and J called. Missing clones are a known gap in these copies; in checked studies unresolved V genes cover under half, and the rest lacks a known reason. Counted in this sample were tens of thousands of clones; roughly 90% of them appeared once. The ten largest clonotypes hold around 0.56% of the sample. The sequence came from a female donor with multiple sclerosis, enrolled in a pregnancy study. Sequenced material: CD4+ T cells from peripheral blood mononuclear cells, taken after pregnancy.

The CDR3 is CASSMESGNTYNEQFF. At the DNA level, the sequence is TGTGCCAGTAGTATGGAAAGCGGGAATACCTACAATGAGCAGTTCTTC. The chain joins TRBV19 to TRBJ2-1, with TRBD2 matching 7 junction bases. For CDR1 and CDR2, the germline V gene (reference sequence) lists LNHDA and SQIVND. Ends trimmed: V by 3 bases, J by 2 bases; bases unmatched to a gene: 7. Including cysteine and phenylalanine, the CDR3 has 16 amino acids. The sequence is cut down to CDR3 DNA, 48 bases in frame from base 1. With the portions outside the CDR3 filled from the reference TRBV19 and TRBJ2-1 genes, the complete variable region becomes DGGITQSPKYLFRKEGQNVTLSCEQNLNHDAMYWYRQDPGQGLRLIYYSQIVNDFQKGDIAEGYSVSREKKESFPLTVTSAQKNPTAFYLCASSMESGNTYNEQFFGPGTRLTVL.